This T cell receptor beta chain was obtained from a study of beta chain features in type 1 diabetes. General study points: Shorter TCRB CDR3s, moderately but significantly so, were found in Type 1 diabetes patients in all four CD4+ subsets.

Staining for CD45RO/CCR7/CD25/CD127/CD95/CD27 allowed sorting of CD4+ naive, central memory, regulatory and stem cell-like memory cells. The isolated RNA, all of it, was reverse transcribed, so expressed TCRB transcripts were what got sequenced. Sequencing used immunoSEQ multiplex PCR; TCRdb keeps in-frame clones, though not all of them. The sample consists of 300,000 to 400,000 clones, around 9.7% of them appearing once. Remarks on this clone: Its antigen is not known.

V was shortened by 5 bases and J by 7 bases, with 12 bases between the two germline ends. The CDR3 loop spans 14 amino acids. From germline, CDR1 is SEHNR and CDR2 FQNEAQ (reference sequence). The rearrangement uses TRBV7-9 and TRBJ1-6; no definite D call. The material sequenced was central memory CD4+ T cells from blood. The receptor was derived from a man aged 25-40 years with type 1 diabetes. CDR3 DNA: TGTGCCAGCAGCCAAACAGTAGCGAATTCACCCCTCCACTTT. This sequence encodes CASSQTVANSPLHF.